The 13 T cell receptor beta chains in this list originate from one sample, sequenced in a study of early T cells in non-severe SARS-CoV-2 infection. TCRdb re-called the 5' RACE reads through MiXCR, storing one row per CDR3 protein. The sample lists approximately 100,000 distinct CDR3 sequences; around a sixth were seen once. Sequenced input: whole blood. Receptors were obtained from an adult who was a healthcare worker with PCR-confirmed SARS-CoV-2 infection or an uninfected control (not recorded which).

The V call is TRBV18, the J call TRBJ1-1; D is undetermined. Trimming stripped 2 bases from V and 8 bases from J, with 12 bases between. Germline CDR1 is KGHSH and CDR2 is LQKENI. CDR3 length: 13 amino acids. The CDR3 DNA is TGTGCCAGCTCACCATGGGTCCAGTCCGAAGCTTTCTTT. It translates to CASSPWVQSEAFF.

In its sample, this clonotype was seen a few times. The rearrangement uses TRBV24-1 and TRBJ2-5, with no clear D. The length of the CDR3 is 12 residues. The germline V and J ends were trimmed by 6 bases and 0 bases, with 4 bases remaining between them. Germline values: CDR1 KGHDR, CDR2 SFDVKD. This CDR3 reads CATSLNQETQYF. In DNA, the CDR3 is TGTGCCACCAGTCTGAACCAAGAGACCCAGTACTTC.

This clonotype has just a few counts. This sequence joins TRBV5-1 and TRBJ1-4; possible D gene TRBD1, 5 bases. The germline V and J ends were trimmed by 3 bases and 8 bases, with 14 bases remaining between them. The CDR3 extends over 14 amino acids. Germline CDR1 is SGHRS and CDR2 is YFSETQ. CDR3: CASSSGGNGEKLFF. The CDR3 coding sequence is TGCGCCAGCAGCTCTGGGGGAAATGGAGAAAAACTGTTTTTT.

As concerns this clonotype: The germline gene is not matched at one end of the junction; a read error may be the cause. This sequence joins TRBV7-2 and TRBJ2-3, with D possibly TRBD1 on 5 matching bases. The CDR3 spans 14 residues. Germline loops: CDR1 SGHTA, CDR2 FQGNSA. Here the CDR3 reads CASSQGVETDMQYF. The DNA for the CDR3 is TGTGCCAGCAGCCAAGGGGTAGAAACAGATATGCAGTATTTT.

This chain joins TRBV5-4 and TRBJ2-7; maybe TRBD2 (5 bases). The germline V gene has CDR1 SGHNT and CDR2 YYREEE (reference sequence). The CDR3 runs 13 residues. V lost 4 bases and J lost 5, with 13 bases in between. The CDR3 DNA sequence: TGTGCCAGCAGCGACCACGCGGGCGACGAGCAGTACTTC. Its translation: CASSDHAGDEQYF.

This clonotype is a singleton in its sample. The CDR3 DNA follows: TGTGCCAGAAGCCCCCACATAGTCCCCTCGTATCAGCCCCAGCATTTT. Amino acids: CARSPHIVPSYQPQHF. The chain links TRBV5-3 to TRBJ1-5; D not certain. TRBV5-3 is an ORF; its function is uncertain. This CDR3 contains 16 residues. Deletions cut 4 bases from V and 5 bases from J, with 19 bases between.

The rearrangement uses TRBV28 and TRBJ1-2; D might be TRBD1 (5 bases). The CDR3 loop spans 14 amino acids. Looked up from germline, CDR1 is MDHEN and CDR2 is SYDVKM. The germline V and J ends were trimmed by 3 bases and 2 bases, with 10 bases remaining between them. The CDR3: CASSFGGENYGYTF. For the CDR3, the DNA is TGTGCCAGCAGTTTCGGGGGGGAGAACTATGGCTACACCTTC.

This chain uses TRBV29-1 with TRBJ2-5; D is unresolved. The CDR3 has 14 amino acids. The V end was cut by 3 bases, the J end by 0 bases, with 11 bases between. Germline CDR1 and CDR2: SQVTM and ANQGSEA. CDR3 sequence reads: CSVDVGEYQETQYF. The CDR3 DNA reads as TGCAGCGTTGACGTCGGCGAGTACCAAGAGACCCAGTACTTC. Complete variable domain (other parts from reference TRBV29-1 and TRBJ2-5): SAVISQKPSRDICQRGTSLTIQCQVDSQVTMMFWYRQQPGQSLTLIATANQGSEATYESGFVIDKFPISRPNLTFSTLTVSNMSPEDSSIYLCSVDVGEYQETQYFGPGTRLLVL.

This rearrangement joins TRBV6-2 or TRBV6-3 to TRBJ1-5; a weak D match, TRBD1 (5 bases). CDR1 and CDR2 (germline): MNHEY, SVGEGT. The CDR3 consists of 13 residues. V shed 7 bases and J shed 5 bases, with 12 bases lying between them. CDR3 sequence (DNA): TGTGCCAGCACTCCCTGGGGGGATCAGCCCCAGCATTTT. Translating it yields CASTPWGDQPQHF.

This clonotype was observed a few times. The chain is built from TRBV2 and TRBJ2-3, with unresolved D. The ends were cut back, 6 bases at V and 3 bases at J, with 16 bases in the middle. CDR1 is SNHLY and CDR2 is FYNNEI in the germline V gene. The length of the CDR3 is 15 residues. In nucleotides, the CDR3 is TGTGCCAGCAGGGACGGAGTTCGGGTTACAGATACGCAGTATTTT. The encoded protein is CASRDGVRVTDTQYF.

The V call is TRBV20-1, the J call TRBJ1-2; possible D gene TRBD1, 5 bases. With 1 base removed from V and 5 bases from J, the gap between germline ends came to 17 bases. This CDR3 contains 15 residues. The V gene's germline CDR1 is DFQATT and CDR2 SNEGSKA (reference sequence). The CDR3 reads CSARVLLGVRYGYTF. Here the CDR3 DNA reads TGCAGTGCTAGAGTCCTTCTGGGGGTGCGGTATGGCTACACCTTC.

This clonotype was seen only a few times. J is TRBJ2-1 and V is TRBV20-1; 8 nucleotides line up with TRBD2. The CDR3 spans 15 residues. The V gene's germline CDR1 is DFQATT and CDR2 SNEGSKA (reference sequence). V was clipped by 2 bases and J by 9 bases; unmatched bases: 12. In DNA form, the CDR3 reads TGCAGTGCTAGACCCCCGGGGCGGGAGGTGGGTGAGCAGTTCTTC. Translated: CSARPPGREVGEQFF.

This clonotype came up a few times. The chain employs TRBV5-1 and TRBJ1-4, with D unclear. CDR3 length: 15 amino acids. The ends were cut back, 4 bases at V and 0 bases at J, with 10 bases in the middle. Germline V CDR1 and CDR2: SGHRS, YFSETQ. The CDR3 sequence is CASSDAEATNEKLFF. The DNA for the CDR3 is TGCGCCAGCAGCGATGCAGAGGCAACTAATGAAAAACTGTTTTTT.